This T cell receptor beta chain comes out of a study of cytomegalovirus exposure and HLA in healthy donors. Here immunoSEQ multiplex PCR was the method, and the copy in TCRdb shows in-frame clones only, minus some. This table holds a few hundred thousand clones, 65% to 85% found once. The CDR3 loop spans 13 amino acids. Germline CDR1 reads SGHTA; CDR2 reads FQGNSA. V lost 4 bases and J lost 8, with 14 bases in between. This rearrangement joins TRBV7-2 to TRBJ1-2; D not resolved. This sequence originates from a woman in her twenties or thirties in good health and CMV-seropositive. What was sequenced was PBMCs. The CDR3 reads CASSSRGGEGYTF. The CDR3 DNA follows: TGTGCCAGCAGCTCCCGGGGTGGGGAAGGCTACACCTTC.